Sequencing of this T cell receptor (beta chain) was carried out in a study of CD8 T cells in ankylosing spondylitis. This clonotype has ten or more counts. The V and J ends lost 2 bases and 4 bases respectively, with 6 bases between them. This CDR3 comprises 13 residues. CDR1 is SGHRS, CDR2 YFSETQ, per germline. Making the TCR beta libraries involved quantitative 5'-RACE with molecular barcodes. One entry per CDR3 protein results from TCRdb running MiXCR on the 5' RACE reads. The data hold 150,000 to 200,000 distinct CDR3 sequences, with approximately 12% observed a single time. V usage is TRBV5-1 and J usage is TRBJ2-2, with D unresolved. The source is a female donor with ankylosing spondylitis or in good health (not recorded which). The sequenced material came from blood, either unsorted or a sorted T cell fraction (not recorded which). The CDR3 DNA sequence: TGCGCCAGCAGCTTAATATCCACCGGGGAGCTGTTTTTT. This translates into CASSLISTGELFF.